This is a list of T cell receptor beta chains from one sample in a study of blood T cell repertoires in COVID-19. Data came from immunoSEQ multiplex PCR; TCRdb stores just in-frame clones and leaves some out. This table has fewer than 150,000 clones, over 75% appearing once. Source material: peripheral blood. The source is a woman aged 60-75 years with acute or convalescent COVID-19. The CDR3 runs from the conserved cysteine through the conserved F or W. A D gene is named only where the DNA matches it firmly. Size is stated for part of the rows, as once, few or many counts, or as a class when the clone is expanded.

TRBV2	TRBJ2-1	.	once	TGTGCCAGCAGGGCGGGACTGCCAAGCTACAATGAGCAGTTCTTC	CASRAGLPSYNEQFF
TRBV11-2	TRBJ2-2	.	few	TGTGCCAGCAGCTTGTTCGGGGGAAGTACCGGGGAGCTGTTTTTT	CASSLFGGSTGELFF
TRBV9	TRBJ1-2	.	.	TGTGCCAGCAGCCCTATTAATACGGGAGGTGGCTACACCTTC	CASSPINTGGGYTF
TRBV10-1	TRBJ2-1	.	few	TGCGCCAGCAGTGAGTTGAGGGAACCTACCTACAATGAGCAGTTCTTC	CASSELREPTYNEQFF
TRBV12-3/TRBV12-4	TRBJ1-1	.	.	TGTGCCAGCAGTTTAGCGCAGGGGACTGAAGCTTTCTTT	CASSLAQGTEAFF
TRBV9	TRBJ2-1	.	.	TGTGCCAGCAGCGTGGGTCGGGAGACCTACAATGAGCAGTTCTTC	CASSVGRETYNEQFF
TRBV5-1	TRBJ1-4	.	.	TGCGCCAGCGCTGACGGGGCTAATGAAAAACTGTTTTTT	CASADGANEKLFF
TRBV7-3	TRBJ1-1	TRBD1	.	TGTGCCAGCAGCTTAAAACGGACAGGGACGAACACTGAAGCTTTCTTT	CASSLKRTGTNTEAFF
TRBV18	TRBJ2-1	.	.	TGTGCCAGCTCACCGCTTACGGGGTCCTACAATGAGCAGTTCTTC	CASSPLTGSYNEQFF
TRBV4-2	TRBJ2-1	TRBD2	.	TGTGCCAGCAGCCAAAACCGGCCCGGACTAGCGGCCAATGAGCAGTTCTTC	CASSQNRPGLAANEQFF
TRBV6-5	TRBJ1-1	.	once	TGTGCCAGCAGTTACTCCCGCGGAACGGCTGAAGCTTTCTTT	CASSYSRGTAEAFF
TRBV4-1	TRBJ2-1	TRBD2	.	TGCGCCAGCAGCCAGACCTTACAAGCGGGAGGGCCGTATGAGCAGTTCTTC	CASSQTLQAGGPYEQFF
TRBV19	TRBJ1-5	.	.	TGTGCCAGTAGAGATAGACAGGCGGTTAAGCCCCAGCATTTT	CASRDRQAVKPQHF
TRBV6-5	TRBJ1-6	.	once	TGTGCCAGCAGCCCCCAGGGAACCTATAATTCACCCCTCCACTTT	CASSPQGTYNSPLHF
TRBV19	TRBJ1-1	.	.	TGTGCCAGTCGACCCGACATTTGGAACACTGAAGCTTTCTTT	CASRPDIWNTEAFF
TRBV19	TRBJ2-3	.	few	TGTGCCAGTACCCCACTAGACGGCACAGATACGCAGTATTTT	CASTPLDGTDTQYF
TRBV3-1/TRBV3-2	TRBJ2-3	.	.	TGTGCCAGCAGCCAGGGGGGCGGGAGCTCAGATACGCAGTATTTT	CASSQGGGSSDTQYF
TRBV18	TRBJ2-2	TRBD2	.	TGTGCCAGCTCACCCATTAGCGGGACACCTAACACCGGGGAGCTGTTTTTT	CASSPISGTPNTGELFF